The next 17 T cell receptor beta chains were all read from a single sample in a study of T cell changes during pregnancy in multiple sclerosis. Here immunoSEQ multiplex PCR was the method, and the copy in TCRdb shows in-frame clones only, minus some. The sample yields about 96,000 clones, almost 95% seen once. Sequences were derived from peripheral blood, sampled in the first trimester of pregnancy. Receptor source: a female donor with multiple sclerosis, enrolled in a pregnancy study.

The chain uses TRBV19 and TRBJ1-1; D might be TRBD1 (5 bases). Per germline, CDR1 LNHDA and CDR2 SQIVND (reference sequence). V was clipped by 3 bases and J by 0 bases, with 8 bases between them. CDR3 length: 14 residues. This CDR3 reads CASSITDMNTEAFF. CDR3 in DNA: TGTGCCAGTAGTATTACGGACATGAACACTGAAGCTTTCTTT.

This sequence joins TRBV2 and TRBJ2-7; the D gene is possibly TRBD1 (6 bases). Germline V lookup: CDR1 SNHLY, CDR2 FYNNEI. The length of the CDR3 is 14 residues. Trimming cost V 2 bases and J 3 bases, with 11 bases left between them. The CDR3 DNA follows: TGTGCCAGCAGTGAAACAGGACAGTTCTACGAGCAGTACTTC. Protein: CASSETGQFYEQYF.

The chain carries TRBV28 and TRBJ1-1; 7 bases are shared with TRBD1. Trimming cost V 3 bases and J 0 bases; bases outside gene matches: 10. The CDR3 covers 17 residues. From germline, CDR1 is MDHEN and CDR2 SYDVKM. The CDR3 DNA sequence: TGTGCCAGCAGTTTGTCACAGGGGATTTTGCTGAACACTGAAGCTTTCTTT. Amino acids: CASSLSQGILLNTEAFF.

The chain has TRBV6-1 and TRBJ2-7; 7 bases are shared with TRBD2. This CDR3 is 14 amino acids long. Germline CDR1 and CDR2: MNHNS and SASEGT. V shed 8 bases, J shed 5 bases, and the junction held 12 bases outside the gene matches. The CDR3 loop is CASVGRREWNEQYF. In nucleotides, the CDR3 is TGTGCCAGCGTAGGGAGGCGGGAGTGGAACGAGCAGTACTTC.

This sequence joins TRBV5-1 and TRBJ2-7; 7 bases are shared with TRBD1. Germline CDR1 is SGHRS and CDR2 is YFSETQ. This CDR3 has 15 amino acids. The trim removed 0 bases at V and 2 bases at J, leaving 5 bases unmatched. Here the CDR3 DNA reads TGCGCCAGCAGCTTGGAGGGGGCGAGAGCCTACGAGCAGTACTTC. As protein: CASSLEGARAYEQYF.

The gene calls are TRBV6-5 and TRBJ2-1; TRBD1 is a possible D gene (6 bases). Trimming removed 0 bases from V and 5 bases from J, with 8 bases in between. This CDR3 region has 14 residues. Germline assignment: CDR1 MNHEY and CDR2 SVGAGI. In nucleotides, the CDR3 is TGTGCCAGCAGTTACTCAAACAGGGACAATGAGCAGTTCTTC. Translating gives CASSYSNRDNEQFF.

The V and J genes are TRBV18 and TRBJ2-2, with D unclear. CDR1 and CDR2 (germline): KGHSH, LQKENI. This CDR3 has 15 amino acids. The germline V and J ends were trimmed by 3 bases and 3 bases, with 11 bases remaining between them. This chain's CDR3 is CASSPVQTDTGELFF. The CDR3 region has the DNA TGTGCCAGCTCACCCGTACAGACGGACACCGGGGAGCTGTTTTTT.

This clone was counted a single time. In DNA form, the CDR3 reads TGTGCCAGCAGCTCCGGACAGGGAGCGAACTACGAGCAGTACTTC. This encodes CASSSGQGANYEQYF. The rearrangement joins TRBV5-6 to TRBJ2-5; 8 positions agree with TRBD1. The J call may be faulty, since TRBJ2-7 better matches the DNA end. Germline V gene data show CDR1 as SGHDT and CDR2 as YYEEEE. This CDR3 spans 15 amino acids.

The V call is TRBV19, the J call TRBJ2-7, with D unclear. Germline CDR1 reads LNHDA; CDR2 reads SQIVND (reference sequence). This CDR3 spans 16 amino acids. V was clipped by 6 bases and J by 0 bases, with 18 bases between them. The CDR3 here is CASSTILGASSYEQYF. CDR3 bases: TGTGCCAGTAGCACCATTCTTGGTGCTAGCTCCTACGAGCAGTACTTC.

The V and J genes are TRBV4-3 and TRBJ2-1, with a tentative D call TRBD1 (6 bases). Trimming removed 7 bases at V and 5 bases at J, with 18 bases between. The CDR3 sequence is 15 residues long. The V gene's germline CDR1 is LGHNA and CDR2 YSLEER. The CDR3 DNA reads as TGCGCCAGCACACAGGGCCTGAACTATGACAATGAGCAGTTCTTC. Translating gives CASTQGLNYDNEQFF.

V is TRBV4-1 and J is TRBJ1-1; 7 bases fit TRBD1. The germline CDR1 and CDR2 sequences are MGHRA and YSYEKL. The trim removed 0 bases at V and 6 bases at J, leaving 22 bases unmatched. The CDR3 contains 20 residues. In DNA form, the CDR3 reads TGCGCCAGCAGCCAAGATGGGACAGCCCGGTTTCGTTCTTCCGTCCCTGAAGCTTTCTTT. This codes for CASSQDGTARFRSSVPEAFF.

This clone has just one count. V is TRBV29-1 and J is TRBJ1-1; D gene unclear. Germline V gene sequence: CDR1 SQVTM, CDR2 ANQGSEA. V was shortened by 8 bases and J by 0 bases, with 13 bases between the two germline ends. This CDR3 is 13 amino acids long. CDR3 protein: CSFSGEVNTEAFF. The CDR3 region has the DNA TGCAGCTTCAGCGGTGAGGTGAACACTGAAGCTTTCTTT.

The chain uses TRBV28 and TRBJ2-5, with 10 nucleotides matching TRBD1. V shed 8 bases and J 4 bases; nucleotides not matched to a gene: 7. Germline-derived CDR1 and CDR2 are MDHEN and SYDVKM. This CDR3 is built from 14 residues. CDR3 loop: CASESGTGVETQYF. The CDR3 DNA reads TGTGCCAGCGAGAGCGGGACAGGGGTAGAGACCCAGTACTTC.

V gene TRBV6-5 combines with J gene TRBJ2-1; D is unclear. Germline CDR1 is MNHEY and CDR2 is SVGAGI. The CDR3 has 15 amino acids. V was clipped by 0 bases and J by 8 bases, with 14 bases between them. DNA for the CDR3: TGTGCCAGCAGTTACTCGAGAACCCCGAGCGATGAGCAGTTCTTC. It is translated as CASSYSRTPSDEQFF.

CDR3 bases: TGTGCCAGCAGCTTTCGCCTCGGGACTGAAGCTTTCTTT. It yields the protein CASSFRLGTEAFF. This chain uses TRBV11-3 with TRBJ1-1, with D unclear. The V end was cut by 3 bases, the J end by 5 bases, with 10 bases between. Looked up from germline, CDR1 is SGHNT and CDR2 is YENEEA. CDR3 size: 13 residues. The variable domain in full, completed from reference TRBV11-3 and TRBJ1-1, reads EAGVVQSPRYKIIEKKQPVAFWCNPISGHNTLYWYLQNLGQGPELLIRYENEEAVDDSQLPKDRFSAERLKGVDSTLKIQPAELGDSAVYLCASSFRLGTEAFFGQGTRLTVV.

This sequence joins TRBV9 and TRBJ2-7, with TRBD2 identical over 9 bases. Trimming took 1 base from V and 7 from J; bases not matched to a gene: 9. The CDR3 extends over 15 amino acids. From germline, CDR1 is SGDLS and CDR2 YYNGEE. CDR3 in DNA: TGTGCCAGCAGCGTATCAGGTAGCGGGAGTGGGGAGCAGTACTTC. This gives the protein CASSVSGSGSGEQYF.

J is TRBJ2-3 and V is TRBV6-5; 8 bases align to TRBD2. Germline V gives CDR1 MNHEY, CDR2 SVGAGI. The CDR3 loop spans 15 amino acids. With V trimmed by 4 bases and J by 3 bases, 6 bases remained unmatched. In nucleotides, the CDR3 is TGTGCCAGCAGTTCTCCGGGACTAGGAACAGATACGCAGTATTTT. It is translated as CASSSPGLGTDTQYF.